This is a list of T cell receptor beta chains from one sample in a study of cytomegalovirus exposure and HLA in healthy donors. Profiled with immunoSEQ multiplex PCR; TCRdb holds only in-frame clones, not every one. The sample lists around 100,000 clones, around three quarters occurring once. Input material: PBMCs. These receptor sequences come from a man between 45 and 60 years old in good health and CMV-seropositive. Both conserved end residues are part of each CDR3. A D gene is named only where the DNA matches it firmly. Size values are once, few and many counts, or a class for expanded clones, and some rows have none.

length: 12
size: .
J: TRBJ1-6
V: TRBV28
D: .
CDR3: CASDEDLSPLHF
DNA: TGTGCCAGCGATGAGGATTTGTCACCCCTCCACTTT

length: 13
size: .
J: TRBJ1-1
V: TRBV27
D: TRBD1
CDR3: CASSRQGWTEAFF
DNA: TGTGCCAGCAGTCGACAGGGATGGACTGAAGCTTTCTTT

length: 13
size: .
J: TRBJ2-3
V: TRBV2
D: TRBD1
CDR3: CATTGQGPDTQYF
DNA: TGTGCCACCACGGGACAGGGTCCGGATACGCAGTATTTT

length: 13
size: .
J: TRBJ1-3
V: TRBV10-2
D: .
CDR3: CASRTGIGNTIYF
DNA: TGCGCCAGCAGGACGGGGATCGGAAACACCATATATTTT

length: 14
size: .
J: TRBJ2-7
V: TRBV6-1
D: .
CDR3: CASRGGEILYEQYF
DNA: TGTGCCAGCAGAGGGGGGGAAATCCTTTACGAGCAGTACTTC

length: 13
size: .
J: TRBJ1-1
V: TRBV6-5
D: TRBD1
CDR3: CASTQGYGTEAFF
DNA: TGTGCCAGCACACAGGGGTATGGGACTGAAGCTTTCTTT

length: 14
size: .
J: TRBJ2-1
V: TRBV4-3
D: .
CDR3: CASSHRTIYNEQFF
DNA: TGCGCCAGCAGCCACCGGACTATCTACAATGAGCAGTTCTTC

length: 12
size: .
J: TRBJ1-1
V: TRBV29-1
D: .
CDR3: CSVEKRLAEAFF
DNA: TGCAGCGTTGAGAAAAGACTCGCTGAAGCTTTCTTT

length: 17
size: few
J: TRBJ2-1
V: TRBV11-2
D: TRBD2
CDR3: CASSHPTSGRSRGEQFF
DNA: TGTGCCAGCAGCCATCCGACTAGCGGGAGGTCGAGGGGTGAGCAGTTCTTC

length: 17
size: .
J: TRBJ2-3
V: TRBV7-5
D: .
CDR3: CVRSSGTSGRVTDTQYF
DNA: TGTGTCAGAAGCTCGGGGACTAGCGGGAGGGTCACAGATACGCAGTATTTT

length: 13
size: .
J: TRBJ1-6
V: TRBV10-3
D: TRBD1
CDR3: CAIQDRGGSPLHF
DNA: TGTGCCATCCAGGACAGGGGTGGATCACCCCTCCACTTT

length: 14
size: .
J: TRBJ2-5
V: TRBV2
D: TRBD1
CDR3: CASGGTGVPETQYF
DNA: TGTGCCAGCGGCGGGACAGGGGTGCCGGAGACCCAGTACTTC

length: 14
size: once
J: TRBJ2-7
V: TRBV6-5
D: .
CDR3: CASSYRRVSYEQYF
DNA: TGTGCCAGCAGTTACCGTCGGGTCTCCTACGAGCAGTACTTC

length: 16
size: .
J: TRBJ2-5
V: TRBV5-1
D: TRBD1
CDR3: CASSLRQGALEETQYF
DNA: TGCGCCAGCAGCCTACGACAGGGGGCTTTGGAAGAGACCCAGTACTTC

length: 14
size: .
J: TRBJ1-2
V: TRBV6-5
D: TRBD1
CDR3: CASSQSGQGYGYTF
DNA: TGTGCCAGCAGTCAATCGGGACAGGGCTATGGCTACACCTTC

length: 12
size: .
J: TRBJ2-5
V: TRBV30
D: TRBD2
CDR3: CAWKAGGETQYF
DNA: TGTGCCTGGAAGGCGGGAGGAGAGACCCAGTACTTC

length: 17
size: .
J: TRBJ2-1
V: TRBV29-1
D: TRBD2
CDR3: CSVDGLAGPPSYNEQFF
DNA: TGCAGCGTAGACGGACTAGCGGGACCCCCCTCCTACAATGAGCAGTTCTTC

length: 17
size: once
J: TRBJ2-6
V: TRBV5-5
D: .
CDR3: CASSLAPQQGGLNVLTF
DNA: TGTGCCAGCAGCTTGGCCCCCCAACAGGGAGGGTTGAACGTCCTGACTTTC

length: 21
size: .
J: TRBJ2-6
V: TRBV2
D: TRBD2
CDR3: CASSESSPRAGVFSGANVLTF
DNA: TGTGCCAGCAGTGAATCAAGCCCGCGAGCGGGAGTGTTCTCTGGGGCCAACGTCCTGACTTTC

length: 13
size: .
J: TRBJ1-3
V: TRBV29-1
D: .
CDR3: CSVERGTGNTIYF
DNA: TGCAGCGTTGAAAGAGGTACCGGAAACACCATATATTTT

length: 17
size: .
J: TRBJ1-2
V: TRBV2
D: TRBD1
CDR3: CASSEDRGTVTGDGYTF
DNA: TGTGCCAGCAGTGAGGACAGGGGGACCGTAACTGGGGATGGCTACACCTTC

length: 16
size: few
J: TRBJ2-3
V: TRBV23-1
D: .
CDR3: CASSQSSQGILDTQYF
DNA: TGCGCCAGCAGTCAATCATCCCAGGGAATCTTAGATACGCAGTATTTT

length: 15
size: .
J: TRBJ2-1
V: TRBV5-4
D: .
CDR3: CASSHNRVNYNEQFF
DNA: TGTGCCAGCAGCCACAACCGGGTGAACTACAATGAGCAGTTCTTC

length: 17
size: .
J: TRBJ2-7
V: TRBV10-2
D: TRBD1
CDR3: CASSELRGTGKFYEQYF
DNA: TGCGCCAGCAGTGAATTAAGGGGGACAGGGAAATTCTACGAGCAGTACTTC

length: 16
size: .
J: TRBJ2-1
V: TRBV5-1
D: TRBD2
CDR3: CASSILAGITYNEQFF
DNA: TGCGCCAGCAGCATACTAGCGGGTATAACCTACAATGAGCAGTTCTTC

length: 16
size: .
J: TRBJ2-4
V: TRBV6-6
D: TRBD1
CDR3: CASSYKGQLAKNIQYF
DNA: TGTGCCAGCAGTTATAAGGGACAGTTAGCCAAAAACATTCAGTACTTC

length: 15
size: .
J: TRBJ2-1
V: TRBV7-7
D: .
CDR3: CASSPQGSPYNEQFF
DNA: TGTGCCAGCAGTCCACAGGGAAGCCCCTACAATGAGCAGTTCTTC

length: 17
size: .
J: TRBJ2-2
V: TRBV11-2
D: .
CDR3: CASSLFSGGEGTGELFF
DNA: TGTGCCAGCAGCTTATTTTCGGGCGGAGAGGGTACCGGGGAGCTGTTTTTT

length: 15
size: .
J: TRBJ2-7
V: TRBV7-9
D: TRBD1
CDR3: CASSFLGQGRNEQYF
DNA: TGTGCCAGCAGCTTCCTGGGACAGGGTAGGAACGAGCAGTACTTC

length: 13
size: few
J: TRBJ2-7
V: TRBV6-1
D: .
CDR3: CASSDVDSYEQYF
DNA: TGTGCCAGCAGTGACGTCGACAGCTACGAGCAGTACTTC

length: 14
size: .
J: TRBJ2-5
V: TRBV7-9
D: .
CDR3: CASSLATTGETQYF
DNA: TGTGCCAGCAGCTTAGCGACCACAGGGGAGACCCAGTACTTC

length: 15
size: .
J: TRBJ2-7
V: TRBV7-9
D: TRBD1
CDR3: CASSPSDRLLYEQYF
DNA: TGTGCCAGCAGCCCCTCGGACAGGCTACTCTACGAGCAGTACTTC

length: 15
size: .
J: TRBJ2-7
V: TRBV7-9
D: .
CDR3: CASSSDSAAGSEQYF
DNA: TGTGCCAGCAGCTCCGACTCTGCGGCGGGAAGCGAGCAGTACTTC

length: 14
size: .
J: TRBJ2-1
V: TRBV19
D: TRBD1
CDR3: CASSSGDRVNEQFF
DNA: TGTGCCAGTAGTAGCGGGGACAGGGTCAATGAGCAGTTCTTC

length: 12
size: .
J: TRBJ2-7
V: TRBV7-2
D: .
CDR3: CASSFNTYEQYF
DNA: TGTGCCAGCAGCTTTAATACCTACGAGCAGTACTTC

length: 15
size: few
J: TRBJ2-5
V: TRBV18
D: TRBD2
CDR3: CASSPVALAEETQYF
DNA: TGTGCCAGCTCACCCGTGGCACTAGCGGAAGAGACCCAGTACTTC

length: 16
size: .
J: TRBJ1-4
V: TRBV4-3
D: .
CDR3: CASSQDGGRGNEKLFF
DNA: TGCGCCAGCAGCCAAGATGGGGGGAGGGGAAATGAAAAACTGTTTTTT

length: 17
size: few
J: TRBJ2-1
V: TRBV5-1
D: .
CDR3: CASSPGLKPSSFNEQFF
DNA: TGCGCCAGCAGCCCAGGACTCAAACCCTCTAGTTTCAATGAGCAGTTCTTC

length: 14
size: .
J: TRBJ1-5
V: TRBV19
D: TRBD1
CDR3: CASSIEGAWQPQHF
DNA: TGTGCCAGTAGTATCGAGGGGGCTTGGCAGCCCCAGCATTTT

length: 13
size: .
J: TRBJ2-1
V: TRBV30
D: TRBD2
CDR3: CAWTRGGEREQFF
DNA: TGTGCCTGGACCCGCGGGGGGGAGCGGGAGCAGTTCTTC

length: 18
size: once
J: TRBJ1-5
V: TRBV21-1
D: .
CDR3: CASNQSGNIYSSNQPQHF
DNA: TGTGCCAGCAATCAATCAGGGAACATCTATAGTAGCAATCAGCCCCAGCATTTT

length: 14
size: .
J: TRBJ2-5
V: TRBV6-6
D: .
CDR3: CASSDDRIQETQYF
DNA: TGTGCCAGCAGTGACGACAGGATTCAAGAGACCCAGTACTTC

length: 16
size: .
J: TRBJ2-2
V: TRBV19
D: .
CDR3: CASSDSALTGTGELFF
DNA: TGTGCCAGTAGTGACAGCGCCCTTACGGGCACCGGGGAGCTGTTTTTT

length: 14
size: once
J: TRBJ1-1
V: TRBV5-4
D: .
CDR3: CASSLGPLNTEAFF
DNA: TGTGCCAGCAGCTTGGGTCCCTTGAACACTGAAGCTTTCTTT

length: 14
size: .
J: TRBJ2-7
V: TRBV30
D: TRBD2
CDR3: CAIRTSGPPYEQYF
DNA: TGTGCCATAAGGACTAGCGGTCCACCCTACGAGCAGTACTTC

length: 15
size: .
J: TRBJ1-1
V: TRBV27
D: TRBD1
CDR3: CASSALTGMDTEAFF
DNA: TGTGCCAGCAGTGCATTGACAGGGATGGACACTGAAGCTTTCTTT

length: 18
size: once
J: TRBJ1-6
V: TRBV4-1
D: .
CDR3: CASSQDLDRSSYNSPLHF
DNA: TGCGCCAGCAGCCAAGATCTTGACAGGTCCAGCTATAATTCACCCCTCCACTTT

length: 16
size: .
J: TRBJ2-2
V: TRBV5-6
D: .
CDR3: CASSPSGLLNTGELFF
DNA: TGTGCCAGCAGCCCCTCGGGACTTTTGAACACCGGGGAGCTGTTTTTT

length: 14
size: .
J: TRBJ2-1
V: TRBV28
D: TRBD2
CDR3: CASSFRSWGGEQFF
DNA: TGTGCCAGCAGTTTCCGCTCCTGGGGGGGTGAGCAGTTCTTC

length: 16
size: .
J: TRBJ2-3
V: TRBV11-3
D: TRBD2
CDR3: CASSIRTSGSFDTQYF
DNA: TGTGCCAGCAGCATTCGTACTAGCGGGAGTTTCGATACGCAGTATTTT

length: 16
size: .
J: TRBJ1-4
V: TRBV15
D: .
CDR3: CATSRDAWRAWEKLFF
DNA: TGTGCCACCAGCAGGGATGCGTGGCGGGCATGGGAAAAACTGTTTTTT

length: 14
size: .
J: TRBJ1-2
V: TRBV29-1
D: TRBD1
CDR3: CSVETTGDRYGYTF
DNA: TGCAGCGTTGAAACGACAGGGGATCGCTATGGCTACACCTTC

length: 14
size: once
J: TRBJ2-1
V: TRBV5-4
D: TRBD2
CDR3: CASSVAGYWNEQFF
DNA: TGTGCCAGCAGCGTAGCGGGATATTGGAATGAGCAGTTCTTC

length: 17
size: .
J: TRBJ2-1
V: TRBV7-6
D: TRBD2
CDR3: CASSQGLAGGISGEQFF
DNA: TGTGCCAGCAGCCAAGGACTAGCGGGAGGTATATCGGGGGAGCAGTTCTTC

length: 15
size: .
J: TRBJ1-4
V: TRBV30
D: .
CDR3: CAWNEGAVANEKLFF
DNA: TGTGCCTGGAATGAGGGCGCGGTGGCTAATGAAAAACTGTTTTTT

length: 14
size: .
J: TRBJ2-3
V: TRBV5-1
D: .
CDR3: CASSLGTGADTQYF
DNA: TGCGCCAGCAGCTTGGGGACGGGAGCAGATACGCAGTATTTT

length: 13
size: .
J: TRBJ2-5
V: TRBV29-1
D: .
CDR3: CSVSGGRGETQYF
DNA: TGCAGCGTTTCAGGGGGGCGAGGAGAGACCCAGTACTTC